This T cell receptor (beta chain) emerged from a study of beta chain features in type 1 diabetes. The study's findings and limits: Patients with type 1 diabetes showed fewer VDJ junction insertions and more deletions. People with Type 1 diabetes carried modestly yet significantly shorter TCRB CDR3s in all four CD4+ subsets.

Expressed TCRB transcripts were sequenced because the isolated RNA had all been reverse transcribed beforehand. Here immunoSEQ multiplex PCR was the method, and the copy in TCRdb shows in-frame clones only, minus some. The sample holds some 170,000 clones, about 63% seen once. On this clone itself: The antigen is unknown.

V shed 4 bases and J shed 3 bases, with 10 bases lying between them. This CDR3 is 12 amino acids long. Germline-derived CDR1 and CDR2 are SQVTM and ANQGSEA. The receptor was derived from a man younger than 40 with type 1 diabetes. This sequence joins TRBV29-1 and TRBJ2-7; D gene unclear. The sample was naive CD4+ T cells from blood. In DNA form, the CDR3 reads TGCAGCGTTGTGAGTGGATTCTACGAGCAGTACTTC. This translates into CSVVSGFYEQYF.